This T cell receptor beta chain was obtained from a study of cytomegalovirus exposure and HLA in healthy donors. Participants comprised healthy donors of bone marrow. It was with 60 Vbeta and 13 Jbeta primers that the PCR ran. This table comes from immunoSEQ multiplex PCR, and its TCRdb copy is limited to in-frame clones, with some not included. Counted here are over 60,000 clones, roughly 77% occurring once; the ten biggest clones make up less than 7%. Whole-study findings and limits: A few of the chains that were CMV-associated were confirmed in vitro to be specific for CMV antigens. When analyzed later, a missense DCLRE1C variant was found to be linked to TCR beta V- and J-gene trimming. In terms of immune exposure information, only CMV serostatus was available.

This clone came up once. Its target is not known. The CDR3 totals 17 residues. The V gene is TRBV21-1, the J gene TRBJ1-3; the table's D call, TRBD1, has no DNA check behind it. TRBV21-1 is given as a pseudogene. The TCR sequence derives from a woman between 25 and 40 years old in good health and CMV-seronegative. What was sequenced was PBMCs. The CDR3 coding sequence is TGTGCCAGCAGCAATTTGACAGGGCCAGGCACTGGAAACACCATATATTTT. It translates to CASSNLTGPGTGNTIYF.